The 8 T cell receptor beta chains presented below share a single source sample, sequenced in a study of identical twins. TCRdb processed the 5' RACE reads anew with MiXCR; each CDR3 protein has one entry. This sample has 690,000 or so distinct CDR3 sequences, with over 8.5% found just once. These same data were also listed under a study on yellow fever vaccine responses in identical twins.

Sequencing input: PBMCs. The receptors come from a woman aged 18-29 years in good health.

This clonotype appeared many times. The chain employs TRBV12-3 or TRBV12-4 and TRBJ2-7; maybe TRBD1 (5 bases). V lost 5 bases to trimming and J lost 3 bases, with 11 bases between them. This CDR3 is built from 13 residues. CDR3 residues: CASSTDRYYEQYF. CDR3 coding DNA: TGTGCCAGCAGTACCGACAGATACTACGAGCAGTACTTC.

The CDR3 DNA reads TGTGCCAGCAGTTTAGCCCGGGGAAGTTTAGAGCAGTACTTC. Its protein product is CASSLARGSLEQYF. The rearrangement uses TRBV27 and TRBJ2-7; D may be TRBD2 (5 bases). V lost 2 bases, J lost 7 bases, and 15 bases lay in between. The CDR3 spans 14 residues. Germline loops: CDR1 MNHEY, CDR2 SMNVEV (reference sequence).

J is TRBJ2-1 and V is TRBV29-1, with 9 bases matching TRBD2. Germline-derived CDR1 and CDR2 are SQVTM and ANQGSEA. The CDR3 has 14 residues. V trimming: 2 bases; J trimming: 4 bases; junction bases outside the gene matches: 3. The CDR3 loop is CSVERLAAYNEQFF. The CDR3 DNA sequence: TGCAGCGTTGAAAGACTAGCGGCGTACAATGAGCAGTTCTTC.

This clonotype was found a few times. The CDR3 protein is CASSFASGTDTQYF. The CDR3 DNA reads TGTGCCAGCAGCTTCGCTAGTGGGACAGATACGCAGTATTTT. The genes are TRBV7-9 and TRBJ2-3; D is unresolved. The CDR3 runs 14 residues. V was shortened by 3 bases and J by 3 bases, with 10 bases between the two germline ends. The germline V gene encodes CDR1 SEHNR and CDR2 FQNEAQ (reference sequence).

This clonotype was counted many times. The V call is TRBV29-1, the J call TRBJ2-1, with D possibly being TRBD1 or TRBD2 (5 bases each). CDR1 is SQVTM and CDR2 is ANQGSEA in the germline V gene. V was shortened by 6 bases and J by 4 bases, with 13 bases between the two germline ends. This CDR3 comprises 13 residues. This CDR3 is CSVLGAGYNEQFF. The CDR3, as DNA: TGCAGCGTACTAGGTGCAGGGTACAATGAGCAGTTCTTC.

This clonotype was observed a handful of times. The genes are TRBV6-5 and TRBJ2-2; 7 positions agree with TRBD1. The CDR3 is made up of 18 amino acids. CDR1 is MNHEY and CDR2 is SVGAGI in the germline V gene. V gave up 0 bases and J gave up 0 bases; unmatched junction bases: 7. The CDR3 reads CASSYSTAGTANTGELFF. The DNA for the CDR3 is TGTGCCAGCAGTTACTCCACTGCCGGGACAGCGAACACCGGGGAGCTGTTTTTT.

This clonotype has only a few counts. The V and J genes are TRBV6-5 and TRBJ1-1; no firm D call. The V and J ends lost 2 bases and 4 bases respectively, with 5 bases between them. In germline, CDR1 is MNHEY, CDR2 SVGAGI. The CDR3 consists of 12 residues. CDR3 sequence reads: CASSYAITEAFF. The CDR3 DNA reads TGTGCCAGCAGTTACGCGATCACTGAAGCTTTCTTT.

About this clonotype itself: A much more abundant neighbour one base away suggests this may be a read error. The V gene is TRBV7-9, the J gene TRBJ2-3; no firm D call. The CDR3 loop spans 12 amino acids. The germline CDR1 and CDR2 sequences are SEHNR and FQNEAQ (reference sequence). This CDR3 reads CASSPPLDTRYF. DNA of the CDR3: TGTGCCAGCAGCCCCCCTTTAGATACGCGGTATTTT.